This TCR beta chain originates from a study of long-term antiretroviral therapy in people with HIV. The study's findings and limits: There were no data on ART adherence, viral resistance or therapy changes, a gap that limits inferences about post-ART repertoire changes. Post-ART samples showed increased diversity that remained below transplant donor control levels. Clones showing expansion before ART dominated the repertoire at all time points.

At the survey level, the v3.0 immunoSEQ assay was run. Some clones are missing from TCRdb's copy, which holds only in-frame ones; the method was immunoSEQ multiplex PCR. The repertoire consists of around 30,000 clones, with around 84% occurring once and the leading ten covering roughly 10%. Roughly 0.95-11 million cryopreserved PBMC were held in samples before DNA extraction. Germline V gene lookup returns CDR1 SGHKS and CDR2 YYEKEE (reference sequence). V was cut by 1 base and J by 2 bases, with 10 bases left in between. The CDR3 is 15 residues long. Points on this clone: As yet, its antigen is unknown.

The specimen was unsorted PBMCs, collected 2.3 years after starting antiretroviral therapy. The chain links TRBV5-5 to TRBJ1-5, with D unclear. The TCR sequence derives from a man between 40 and 49 years old with HIV. CDR3 in amino acids: CASSLTALGNQPQHF. CDR3 coding DNA: TGTGCCAGCAGCTTGACAGCCCTGGGCAATCAGCCCCAGCATTTT.